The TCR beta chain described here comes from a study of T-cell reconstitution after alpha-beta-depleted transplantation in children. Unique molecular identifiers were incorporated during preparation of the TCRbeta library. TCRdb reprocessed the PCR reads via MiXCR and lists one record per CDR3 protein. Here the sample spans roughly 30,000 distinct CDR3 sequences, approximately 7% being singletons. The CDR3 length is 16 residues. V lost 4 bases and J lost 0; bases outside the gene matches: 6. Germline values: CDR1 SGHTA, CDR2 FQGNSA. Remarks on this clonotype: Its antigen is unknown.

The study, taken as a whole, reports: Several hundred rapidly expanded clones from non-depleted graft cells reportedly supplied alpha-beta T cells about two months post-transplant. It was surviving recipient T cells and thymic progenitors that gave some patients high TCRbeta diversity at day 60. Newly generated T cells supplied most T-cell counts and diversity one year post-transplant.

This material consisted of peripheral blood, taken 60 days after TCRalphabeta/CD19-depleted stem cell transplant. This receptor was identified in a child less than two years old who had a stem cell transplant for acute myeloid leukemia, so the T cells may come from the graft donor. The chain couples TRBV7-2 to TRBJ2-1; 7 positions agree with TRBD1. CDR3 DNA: TGTGCCAGCAGCTCCGGGACAGTTAGCTCCTACAATGAGCAGTTCTTC. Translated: CASSSGTVSSYNEQFF.